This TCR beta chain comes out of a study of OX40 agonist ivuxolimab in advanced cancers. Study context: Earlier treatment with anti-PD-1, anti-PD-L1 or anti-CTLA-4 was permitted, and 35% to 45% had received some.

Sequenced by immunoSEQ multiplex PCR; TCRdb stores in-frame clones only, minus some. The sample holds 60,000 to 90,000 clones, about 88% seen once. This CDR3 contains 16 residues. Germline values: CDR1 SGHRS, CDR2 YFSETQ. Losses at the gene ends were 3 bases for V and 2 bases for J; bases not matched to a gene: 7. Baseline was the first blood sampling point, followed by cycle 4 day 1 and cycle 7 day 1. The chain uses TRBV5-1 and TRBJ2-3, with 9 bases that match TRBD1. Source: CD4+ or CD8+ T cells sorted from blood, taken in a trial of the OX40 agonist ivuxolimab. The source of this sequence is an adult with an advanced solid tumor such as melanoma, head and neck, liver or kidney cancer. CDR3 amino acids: CASSSGTGTFTDTQYF. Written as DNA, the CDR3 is TGCGCCAGCAGCTCGGGGACAGGGACGTTCACAGATACGCAGTATTTT.